These 11 T cell receptor beta chains share one sample of origin, sequenced in a study of identical twins. TCRdb reprocessed the 5' RACE reads with MiXCR, giving one entry per CDR3 protein. The sample yields 600,000 to 700,000 distinct CDR3 sequences, 21% seen once. These data were also reused for a study on T cells expressing NK-cell markers.

Sequenced material: PBMCs. The receptors stem from a woman between 18 and 29 years old in good health.

Ten or more counts support this clonotype. This rearrangement joins TRBV5-1 to TRBJ2-6; either TRBD1 or TRBD2 may supply D (5 bases each). V was pared by 7 bases and J by 0 bases, with 11 bases between. Germline-derived CDR1 and CDR2 are SGHRS and YFSETQ. The CDR3 is 15 residues long. The CDR3 spells CASRDVISGANVLTF. Written as DNA, the CDR3 is TGCGCCAGCCGGGACGTAATCTCTGGGGCCAACGTCCTGACTTTC.

The chain couples TRBV12-3 or TRBV12-4 to TRBJ2-1; TRBD2 matches 9 bases. Trimming cost V 5 bases and J 11 bases; bases outside gene matches: 16. The CDR3 is 16 amino acids. In nucleotides, the CDR3 is TGTGCCAGCAGTCCCCTTCTATCGAGCGGGGGGACACAGCAGTTCTTC. As protein: CASSPLLSSGGTQQFF.

This clonotype has a handful of counts. This rearrangement joins TRBV20-1 to TRBJ2-7, with a tentative D call TRBD2 (6 bases). The CDR3 spans 16 residues. Looked up from germline, CDR1 is DFQATT and CDR2 is SNEGSKA (reference sequence). V lost 3 bases to trimming and J lost 4 bases, with 22 bases between them. CDR3 coding DNA: TGCAGTGCTAGTAGTCCCCGCGGGATTCCGGGGTACGAGCAGTACTTC. It codes for CSASSPRGIPGYEQYF.

The rearrangement uses TRBV20-1 and TRBJ1-1; no reliable D call. V dropped 1 base and J dropped 1 base, with 10 bases sitting between them. Germline V gene lookup returns CDR1 DFQATT and CDR2 SNEGSKA (reference sequence). The CDR3 covers 14 residues. The CDR3 region is CSARVGRPNTEAFF. CDR3 coding DNA: TGCAGTGCTAGAGTCGGACGGCCGAACACTGAAGCTTTCTTT.

This chain links TRBV12-3 or TRBV12-4 with TRBJ1-1, with 7 bases identical to TRBD1. The CDR3 has 12 amino acids. Germline trimming cut 11 bases from V and 0 bases from J; bases unmatched to any gene: 3. The DNA for the CDR3 is TGTGCCTCGGACAGGATGAACACTGAAGCTTTCTTT. Amino acids: CASDRMNTEAFF.

The rearrangement joins TRBV24-1 to TRBJ1-5; D is unresolved. There are 13 residues in the CDR3. Trimming stripped 7 bases from V and 3 bases from J, with 9 bases between. Germline V gives CDR1 KGHDR, CDR2 SFDVKD. The CDR3 region has the DNA TGTGCCACCAGCCTCGGATCCAATCAGCCCCAGCATTTT. Translation gives CATSLGSNQPQHF.

This clonotype has at least ten counts. This rearrangement joins TRBV7-8 to TRBJ1-2; no clear D gene. Trimming shortened V by 3 bases and J by 4 bases, and 12 bases separated the two germline ends. This CDR3 region has 14 residues. Germline V gene data show CDR1 as SGHVS and CDR2 as FQNEAQ. The CDR3 coding sequence is TGTGCCAGCAGCTTGGGTTCGGACGGCTATGGCTACACCTTC. The encoded protein is CASSLGSDGYGYTF.

This clonotype turned up a few times. The genes are TRBV6-5 and TRBJ2-6, with D perhaps TRBD1 (5 bases). This CDR3 spans 15 amino acids. Germline V gene data show CDR1 as MNHEY and CDR2 as SVGAGI. Between the trimmed V and J ends, which lost 1 base and 4 bases, there was a span of 8 bases. CDR3 amino acids: CASSYWTTGANVLTF. CDR3 in DNA: TGTGCCAGCAGTTACTGGACAACGGGGGCCAACGTCCTGACTTTC.

This clonotype was detected a few times. The junction and the germline gene differ at one end; a read error may be behind it. The chain recombines TRBV9 with TRBJ2-3; TRBD2 might be the D (7 bases). This CDR3 region has 14 residues. Germline CDR1 SGDLS, CDR2 YYNGEE. CDR3 coding DNA: TGTGCCAGCAACGTAGGGGGGGGCACAGATACGCAGTATTTT. Translating gives CASNVGGGTDTQYF. Complete variable domain (other parts from reference TRBV9 and TRBJ2-3): DSGVTQTPKHLITATGQRVTLRCSPRSGDLSVYWYQQSLDQGLQFLIQYYNGEERAKGNILERFSAQQFPDLHSELNLSSLELGDSALYFCASNVGGGTDTQYFGPGTRLTVL.

This clonotype was observed a few times. The V call is TRBV6-5, the J call TRBJ2-1, with 12 positions matching TRBD2. This CDR3 is 18 amino acids long. Looked up from germline, CDR1 is MNHEY and CDR2 is SVGAGI. V shed 4 bases, J shed 0 bases, and the junction held 7 bases outside the gene matches. The CDR3 loop reads CASSSWTSGDLSYNEQFF. Here the CDR3 DNA reads TGTGCCAGCAGTTCCTGGACTAGCGGGGACCTCTCCTACAATGAGCAGTTCTTC.

This clonotype was recorded many times. The V gene is TRBV20-1, the J gene TRBJ2-7; D not resolved. Trimming pared 1 base from V and 3 bases from J, leaving 7 bases between. Germline lookup yields CDR1 DFQATT and CDR2 SNEGSKA (reference sequence). The CDR3 covers 12 residues. CDR3 region: CSARGLLYEQYF. The CDR3 DNA is TGCAGTGCTAGAGGACTGCTCTACGAGCAGTACTTC.